The TCR beta chain described here comes from a study of cytomegalovirus exposure and HLA in healthy donors. J was trimmed by 3 bases and V by 4 bases; bases with no gene match: 7. Germline V gives CDR1 SGHRS, CDR2 YFSETQ. CDR3 length: 14 residues. This clone was picked up a small number of times. What it binds is not known. The PCR used 60 Vbeta and 13 Jbeta primers. Repertoires were generated with immunoSEQ multiplex PCR, while TCRdb's copy carries only in-frame clones and drops some. In the table there are approximately 120,000 clones, roughly four fifths of which are singletons. As for the donors, each was a healthy bone marrow donor. Sampled while nominally healthy, donors likely had unrecorded immune exposures. The study, taken as a whole, reports: In most subjects, TCR beta sequences reportedly gave accurate predictions of HLA-A and HLA-B alleles. Later examination showed HLA-associated TCR beta chains had greater clonal expansion than equally common others.

This TCR derives from a woman in her fifties or sixties in good health and CMV-seropositive. The material sequenced was PBMCs. The chain uses TRBV5-1 and TRBJ2-7; 7 bases are shared with TRBD1. The CDR3 DNA follows: TGCGCCAGCAGCCCCCTGACAGGGCGCTACGAGCAGTACTTC. Amino acid sequence: CASSPLTGRYEQYF.